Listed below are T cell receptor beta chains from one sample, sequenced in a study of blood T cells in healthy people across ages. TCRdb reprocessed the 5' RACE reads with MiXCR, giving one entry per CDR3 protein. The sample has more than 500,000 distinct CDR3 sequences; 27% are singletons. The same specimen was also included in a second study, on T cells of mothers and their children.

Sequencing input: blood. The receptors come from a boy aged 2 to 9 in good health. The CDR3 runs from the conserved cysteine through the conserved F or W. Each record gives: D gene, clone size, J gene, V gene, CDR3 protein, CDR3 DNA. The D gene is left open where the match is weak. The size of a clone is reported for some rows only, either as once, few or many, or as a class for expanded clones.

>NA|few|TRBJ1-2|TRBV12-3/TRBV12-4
CASSFGMGYTF
TGTGCCAGCAGTTTCGGTATGGGCTACACCTTC
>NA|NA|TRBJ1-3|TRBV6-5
CASSRAPRNTIYF
TGTGCCAGCAGCCGTGCCCCAAGAAACACCATATATTTT
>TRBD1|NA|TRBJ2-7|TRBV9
CASSVGTGGIYEQYF
TGTGCCAGCAGCGTAGGGACAGGGGGGATCTACGAGCAGTACTTC
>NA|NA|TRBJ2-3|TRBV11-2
CASSLGWAVVVGAGTDTQYF
TGTGCCAGCAGCTTAGGGTGGGCGGTTGTGGTGGGGGCCGGCACAGATACGCAGTATTTT
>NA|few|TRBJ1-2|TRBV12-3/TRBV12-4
CASSLSVFNYGYTF
TGTGCCAGCAGTTTATCGGTCTTTAACTATGGCTACACCTTC
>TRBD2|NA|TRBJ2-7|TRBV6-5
CASNPGSSGTYEQYF
TGTGCCAGCAACCCTGGCTCTAGCGGAACCTACGAGCAGTACTTC
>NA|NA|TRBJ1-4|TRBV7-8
CASSPSPGGGRPFF
TGTGCCAGCAGCCCCTCTCCAGGCGGGGGGCGGCCGTTTTTT
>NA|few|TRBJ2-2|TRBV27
CASSLEDPGELFF
TGTGCCAGCAGTTTGGAGGACCCCGGGGAGCTGTTTTTT
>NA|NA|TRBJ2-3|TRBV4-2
CASSQGPRGPADTQYF
TGTGCCAGCAGTCAGGGGCCGCGGGGGCCTGCGGATACGCAGTATTTT
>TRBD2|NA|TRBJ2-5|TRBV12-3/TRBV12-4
CASSEGLAGAGTQYF
TGTGCCAGCAGTGAAGGACTAGCGGGGGCCGGGACCCAGTACTTC
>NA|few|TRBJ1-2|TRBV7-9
CAGGPADYGYTF
TGTGCCGGAGGACCGGCGGACTATGGCTACACCTTC
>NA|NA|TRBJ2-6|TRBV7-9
CASSLSRDSGANVLTF
TGTGCCAGCAGCTTGTCCCGTGATTCTGGGGCCAACGTCCTGACTTTC
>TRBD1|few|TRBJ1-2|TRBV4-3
CASSQGWDRVYGYTF
TGCGCCAGCAGCCAAGGCTGGGACAGGGTTTATGGCTACACCTTC
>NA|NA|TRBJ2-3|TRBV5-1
CASSGASRESDTQYF
TGCGCCAGCAGCGGGGCTAGCCGAGAATCAGATACGCAGTATTTT
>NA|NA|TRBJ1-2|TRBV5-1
CASSLEGRVYGYTF
TGCGCCAGCAGCTTGGAAGGCAGGGTCTATGGCTACACCTTC
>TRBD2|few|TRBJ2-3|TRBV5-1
CASSLGTSRTDTQYF
TGCGCCAGCAGCCTAGGGACTAGTCGTACAGATACGCAGTATTTT
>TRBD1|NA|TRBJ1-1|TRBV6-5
CASSYSQGAGNTEAFF
TGTGCCAGCAGCTACTCACAGGGGGCAGGGAACACTGAAGCTTTCTTT
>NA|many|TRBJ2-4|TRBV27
CASSLAGTKNIQYF
TGTGCCAGCAGTTTGGCGGGGACCAAAAACATTCAGTACTTC
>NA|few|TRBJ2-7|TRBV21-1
CASSKGERPVLVEQYF
TGTGCCAGCAGCAAAGGAGAAAGGCCCGTACTTGTCGAGCAGTACTTC
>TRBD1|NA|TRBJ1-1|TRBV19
CASSHGQGYGEAFF
TGTGCCAGTAGTCATGGACAGGGGTACGGTGAAGCTTTCTTT
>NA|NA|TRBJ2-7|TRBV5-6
CASSRTGDAYEQYF
TGTGCCAGCAGCCGTACGGGGGACGCCTACGAGCAGTACTTC